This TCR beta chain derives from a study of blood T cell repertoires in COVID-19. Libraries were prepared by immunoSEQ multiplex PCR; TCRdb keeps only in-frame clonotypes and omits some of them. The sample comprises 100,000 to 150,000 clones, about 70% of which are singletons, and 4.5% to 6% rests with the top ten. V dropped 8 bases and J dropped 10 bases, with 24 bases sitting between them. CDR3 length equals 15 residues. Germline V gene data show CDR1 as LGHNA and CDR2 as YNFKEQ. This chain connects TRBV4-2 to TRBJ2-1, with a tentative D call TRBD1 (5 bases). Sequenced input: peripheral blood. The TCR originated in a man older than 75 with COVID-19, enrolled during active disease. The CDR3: CASAMPTTEFHEQFF. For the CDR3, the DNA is TGTGCCAGCGCGATGCCGACGACAGAATTCCACGAGCAGTTCTTC.